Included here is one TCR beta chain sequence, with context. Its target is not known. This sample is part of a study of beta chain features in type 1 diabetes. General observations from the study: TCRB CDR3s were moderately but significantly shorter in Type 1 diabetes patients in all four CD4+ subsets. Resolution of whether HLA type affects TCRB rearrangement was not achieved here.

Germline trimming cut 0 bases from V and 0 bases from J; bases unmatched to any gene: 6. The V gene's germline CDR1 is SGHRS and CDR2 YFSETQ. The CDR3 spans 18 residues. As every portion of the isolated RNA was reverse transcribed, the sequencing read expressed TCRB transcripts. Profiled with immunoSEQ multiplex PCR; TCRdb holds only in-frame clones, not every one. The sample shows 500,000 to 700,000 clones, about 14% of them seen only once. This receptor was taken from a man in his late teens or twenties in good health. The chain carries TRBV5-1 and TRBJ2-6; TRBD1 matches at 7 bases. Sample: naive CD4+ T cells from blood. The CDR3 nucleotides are TGCGCCAGCAGCTTGGCCGACAGGGTGCTCTCTGGGGCCAACGTCCTGACTTTC. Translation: CASSLADRVLSGANVLTF.